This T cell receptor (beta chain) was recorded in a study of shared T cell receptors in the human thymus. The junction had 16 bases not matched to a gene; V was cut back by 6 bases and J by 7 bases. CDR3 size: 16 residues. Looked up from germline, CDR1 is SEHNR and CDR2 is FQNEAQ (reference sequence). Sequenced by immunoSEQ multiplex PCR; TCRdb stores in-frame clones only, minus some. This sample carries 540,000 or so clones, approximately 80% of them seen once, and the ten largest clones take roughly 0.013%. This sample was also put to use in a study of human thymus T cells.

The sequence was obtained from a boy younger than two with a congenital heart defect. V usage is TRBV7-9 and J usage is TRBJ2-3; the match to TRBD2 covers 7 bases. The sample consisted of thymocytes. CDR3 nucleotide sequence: TGTGCCAGCAGTCCGGGGGTGACTAGCCCACTTTATACGCAGTATTTT. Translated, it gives CASSPGVTSPLYTQYF.